The 24 T cell receptor beta chains below all came from one sample that was sequenced in a study of blood T cell repertoires in COVID-19. Sequencing was performed with immunoSEQ multiplex PCR; in TCRdb, only in-frame clones are kept and a portion is missing. Of 350,000 or so clones in the sample, roughly 87% are singletons; the top ten hold more than 1%. The sample consisted of PBMCs or T cells enriched from blood (not recorded which). The receptors shown here come from a woman aged 25 to 39 who had recovered from COVID-19.

The count of this clone is one. The V call is TRBV7-2, the J call TRBJ2-1, with 8 bases aligning to TRBD2. Germline V CDR1 and CDR2: SGHTA, FQGNSA. J lost 0 bases, V lost 1 base, and 2 bases had no gene match. The CDR3 extends over 16 amino acids. CDR3 DNA sequence: TGTGCCAGCAGCTTAGTACGGGGGGGCTCCTACAATGAGCAGTTCTTC. Its protein is CASSLVRGGSYNEQFF.

The V and J genes are TRBV10-3 and TRBJ1-3; D might be TRBD1 (6 bases). The CDR3 sequence is 16 residues long. Germline-derived CDR1 and CDR2 are ENHRY and SYGVKD. Deletions cut 2 bases from V and 5 bases from J, with 16 bases between. CDR3 region: CAISEQLGTTRNTIYF. The CDR3 coding sequence is TGTGCCATCAGTGAGCAACTAGGGACAACCAGAAACACCATATATTTT.

The rearrangement joins TRBV6-1 to TRBJ1-2; a weak D match, TRBD1 (5 bases). Trimming stripped 3 bases from V and 5 bases from J, with 13 bases between. The germline gives CDR1 MNHNS, CDR2 SASEGT. This CDR3 has 14 residues. The chain's CDR3 is CASSETVNFYGYTF. CDR3 coding DNA: TGTGCCAGCAGTGAGACAGTTAATTTTTATGGCTACACCTTC.

The V call is TRBV3-1 (or the pseudogene TRBV3-2), the J call TRBJ2-1, with a weak D call TRBD2 (5 bases). The V end was cut by 0 bases, the J end by 4 bases, with 13 bases between. CDR3 size: 16 residues. Germline CDR1 and CDR2: LGHDT and YNNKEL (reference sequence). This CDR3 reads CASSQDPGKSYNEQFF. CDR3 bases: TGTGCCAGCAGCCAAGATCCGGGGAAATCGTACAATGAGCAGTTCTTC.

This clone was picked up many times. V is TRBV7-8 and J is TRBJ1-3, with a possible D match to TRBD1 (5 bases). CDR1 is SGHVS and CDR2 is FQNEAQ in the germline V gene. The CDR3 has 17 residues. The V end was cut by 1 base, the J end by 4 bases, with 17 bases between. The CDR3 is CASSLDNSGGWGNTIYF. As DNA, the CDR3 is TGTGCCAGCAGCTTAGATAATTCCGGGGGTTGGGGAAACACCATATATTTT. The full variable domain, with the rest looked up from reference TRBV7-8 and TRBJ1-3, is GAGVSQSPRYKVAKRGQDVALRCDPISGHVSLFWYQQALGQGPEFLTYFQNEAQLDKSGLPSDRFFAERPEGSVSTLKIQRTQQEDSAVYLCASSLDNSGGWGNTIYFGEGSWLTVV.

V usage is TRBV27 and J usage is TRBJ1-2; D remains ambiguous. The length of the CDR3 is 13 residues. Germline V gene sequence: CDR1 MNHEY, CDR2 SMNVEV (reference sequence). V lost 8 bases, J lost 2 bases, and 12 bases lay in between. CDR3 sequence (DNA): TGTGCCAGCGCATTGGGCCTGAACTATGGCTACACCTTC. It translates to CASALGLNYGYTF.

In its sample, this clone was seen once. The chain uses TRBV28 and TRBJ1-2; D gene ambiguous. V lost 2 bases, J lost 7 bases, and 11 bases lay in between. Germline V gives CDR1 MDHEN, CDR2 SYDVKM. The CDR3 consists of 13 residues. The CDR3: CASSLDFGSGYTF. The CDR3 nucleotides read TGTGCCAGCAGTTTAGACTTTGGGAGTGGCTACACCTTC.

This clone was counted a single time. The gene calls are TRBV4-1 and TRBJ1-2; the D gene is possibly TRBD1 (5 bases). Trimming took 4 bases from V and 13 from J, leaving 19 bases between them. CDR1 and CDR2 from the germline V gene are MGHRA and YSYEKL. The CDR3 is made up of 13 amino acids. CDR3 sequence: CASSPVGVRGSTF. CDR3 in DNA: TGCGCCAGCAGCCCTGTGGGGGTGCGGGGGTCCACCTTC.

This rearrangement joins TRBV28 to TRBJ2-4, with 7 bases matching TRBD1. Looked up from germline, CDR1 is MDHEN and CDR2 is SYDVKM. The CDR3 has 16 amino acids. V was clipped by 4 bases and J by 6 bases; unmatched bases: 12. The CDR3 spells CASSSGTALVINIQYF. In nucleotides, the CDR3 is TGTGCCAGCAGTTCCGGGACAGCGTTAGTCATAAACATTCAGTACTTC.

The chain has TRBV5-1 and TRBJ2-1, with D maybe TRBD1 (6 bases). The CDR3 totals 14 residues. Germline V gene lookup returns CDR1 SGHRS and CDR2 YFSETQ. Trimming stripped 4 bases from V and 7 bases from J, with 15 bases between. CDR3 sequence: CASSAQGTLNEQFF. The DNA for the CDR3 is TGCGCCAGCAGCGCACAGGGCACCCTGAATGAGCAGTTCTTC.

The rearrangement uses TRBV7-9 and TRBJ1-1; TRBD1 agrees at 7 bases. Trimming cost V 2 bases and J 4 bases; bases outside gene matches: 10. This CDR3 is 16 amino acids long. The germline gives CDR1 SEHNR, CDR2 FQNEAQ (reference sequence). Here the CDR3 reads CASSLSFRQGGTEAFF. The CDR3 nucleotides are TGTGCCAGCAGCTTATCATTCCGACAGGGTGGCACTGAAGCTTTCTTT. The whole variable domain, filled in from reference TRBV7-9 and TRBJ1-1, reads DTGVSQNPRHKITKRGQNVTFRCDPISEHNRLYWYRQTLGQGPEFLTYFQNEAQLEKSRLLSDRFSAERPKGSFSTLEIQRTEQGDSAMYLCASSLSFRQGGTEAFFGQGTRLTVV.

This clone came up once. V and J are TRBV14 and TRBJ1-1, with D possibly TRBD1 on 5 matching bases. V dropped 4 bases and J dropped 0 bases, with 12 bases sitting between them. CDR1 SGHDN and CDR2 FVKESK come from the germline V gene. The CDR3 has 15 amino acids. The CDR3 coding sequence is TGTGCCAGCAGCCCCATAGGGGCCCTGAACACTGAAGCTTTCTTT. This sequence encodes CASSPIGALNTEAFF.

The CDR3 region is CSVRGAGSADTQYF. In DNA, the CDR3 is TGCAGCGTTCGGGGGGCAGGCAGTGCAGATACGCAGTATTTT. The chain links TRBV29-1 to TRBJ2-3; D might be TRBD2 (7 bases). The V and J ends lost 5 bases and 4 bases respectively, with 16 bases between them. Per germline, CDR1 SQVTM and CDR2 ANQGSEA. The length of the CDR3 is 14 residues.

This clone was seen once. V usage is TRBV6-5 and J usage is TRBJ2-7, with 7 positions matching TRBD1. The germline gives CDR1 MNHEY, CDR2 SVGAGI. This CDR3 has 16 residues. V was pared by 0 bases and J by 2 bases, with 7 bases of the junction left unmatched. The CDR3 loop reads CASSYSFTGTAYEQYF. In DNA, the CDR3 is TGTGCCAGCAGTTACTCCTTCACCGGGACAGCCTACGAGCAGTACTTC.

The rearrangement links TRBV4-1 to TRBJ2-1; 7 nucleotides align to TRBD1. After removal of 1 base from V and 3 bases from J, the junction contained 3 bases not matched to a gene. The CDR3 runs 15 residues. Germline CDR1 is MGHRA and CDR2 is YSYEKL. The CDR3 coding sequence is TGCGCCAGCAGCCAAGGGACAGGTCTCTACAATGAGCAGTTCTTC. Its translation is CASSQGTGLYNEQFF.

V and J are TRBV7-9 and TRBJ2-1, with D tentatively TRBD2 (6 bases). Germline V gives CDR1 SEHNR, CDR2 FQNEAQ (reference sequence). The CDR3 length is 15 residues. V was pared by 6 bases and J by 0 bases, with 12 bases between. The CDR3 reads CASSSDYHSYNEQFF. In nucleotides, the CDR3 is TGTGCCAGCAGTTCGGACTACCACTCCTACAATGAGCAGTTCTTC.

This clone was picked up one time. The V and J genes are TRBV4-2 and TRBJ2-4; possible D gene TRBD1, 5 bases. The germline gives CDR1 LGHNA, CDR2 YNFKEQ. This CDR3 is built from 18 residues. V lost 0 bases, J lost 2 bases, and 17 bases lay in between. The CDR3 loop reads CASSQDWAGPATKNIQYF. The CDR3 DNA reads TGTGCCAGCAGCCAAGATTGGGCAGGGCCGGCGACCAAAAACATTCAGTACTTC.

This chain connects TRBV5-1 to TRBJ2-5; 14 bases align to TRBD2. Trimming cost V 4 bases and J 5 bases; bases outside gene matches: 7. Germline CDR1 SGHRS, CDR2 YFSETQ. The CDR3 sequence is 16 residues long. CDR3 nucleotides: TGCGCCAGCAGCGTGGGACTAGCGGGGGAAGGTGAGACCCAGTACTTC. The encoded protein is CASSVGLAGEGETQYF.

J is TRBJ2-2 and V is TRBV18; no reliable D call. V lost 3 bases and J 0 bases, leaving 5 bases between the germline ends. The CDR3 totals 14 residues. Germline V gene sequence: CDR1 KGHSH, CDR2 LQKENI. In DNA, the CDR3 is TGTGCCAGCTCACCCCGGGCGAACACCGGGGAGCTGTTTTTT. It is translated as CASSPRANTGELFF.

This clone was detected a few times. The chain couples TRBV28 to TRBJ1-3; D unresolved. The CDR3 has 15 residues. V lost 8 bases and J lost 2, with 16 bases in between. The germline CDR1 and CDR2 sequences are MDHEN and SYDVKM. In DNA, the CDR3 is TGTGCCAGCGTATCTTTTTTACCTACTGGAAACACCATATATTTT. As protein: CASVSFLPTGNTIYF.

This clone was detected only once. The chain links TRBV30 to TRBJ1-6; weak D call: TRBD1 (6 bases). In germline, CDR1 is GTSNPN, CDR2 SVGIG (reference sequence). The CDR3 has 13 residues. V was pared by 2 bases and J by 10 bases, with 12 bases between. The CDR3 nucleotides are TGTGCCTGGAGTAGTGGGACATACTCACCCCTCCACTTT. Translation gives CAWSSGTYSPLHF.

This rearrangement joins TRBV12-3 or TRBV12-4 to TRBJ1-4; TRBD1 matches 7 bases. CDR3 length: 13 amino acids. After removal of 6 bases from V and 4 bases from J, the junction contained 2 bases not matched to a gene. The CDR3 region is CASSRQGNEKLFF. In DNA form, the CDR3 reads TGTGCCAGCAGCCGACAGGGTAATGAAAAACTGTTTTTT.

V is TRBV7-9 and J is TRBJ1-4; 7 bases match TRBD1. The CDR3 sequence is 15 residues long. J gave up 6 bases and V 4 bases, and 8 bases lay outside the gene matches. The germline V gene encodes CDR1 SEHNR and CDR2 FQNEAQ (reference sequence). CDR3 amino acids: CASSWDRPWDEKLFF. The CDR3 DNA is TGTGCCAGCAGCTGGGACAGACCCTGGGATGAAAAACTGTTTTTT.

The V and J genes are TRBV2 and TRBJ2-3, with 8 bases that match TRBD1. The CDR3 extends over 14 amino acids. CDR1 and CDR2 from the germline V gene are SNHLY and FYNNEI. With 5 bases clipped from V and 3 bases from J, the junction kept 4 bases outside the gene matches. Here the CDR3 DNA reads TGTGCCAGCAGTCAGGACAGGGCTACAGATACGCAGTATTTT. This codes for CASSQDRATDTQYF. The full variable domain, completed using reference TRBV2 and TRBJ2-3, is EPEVTQTPSHQVTQMGQEVILRCVPISNHLYFYWYRQILGQKVEFLVSFYNNEISEKSEIFDDQFSVERPDGSNFTLKIRSTKLEDSAMYFCASSQDRATDTQYFGPGTRLTVL.